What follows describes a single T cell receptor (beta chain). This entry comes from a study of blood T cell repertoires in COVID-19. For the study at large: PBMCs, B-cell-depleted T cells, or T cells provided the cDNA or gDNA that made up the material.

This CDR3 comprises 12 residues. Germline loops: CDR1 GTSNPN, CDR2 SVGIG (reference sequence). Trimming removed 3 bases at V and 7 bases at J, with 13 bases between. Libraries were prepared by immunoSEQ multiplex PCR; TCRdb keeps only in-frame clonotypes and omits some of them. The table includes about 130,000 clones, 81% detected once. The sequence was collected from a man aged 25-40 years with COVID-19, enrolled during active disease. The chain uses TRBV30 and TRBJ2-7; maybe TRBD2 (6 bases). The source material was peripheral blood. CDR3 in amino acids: CAWRGDSLEQYF. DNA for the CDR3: TGTGCCTGGAGAGGGGACTCCCTTGAGCAGTACTTC.